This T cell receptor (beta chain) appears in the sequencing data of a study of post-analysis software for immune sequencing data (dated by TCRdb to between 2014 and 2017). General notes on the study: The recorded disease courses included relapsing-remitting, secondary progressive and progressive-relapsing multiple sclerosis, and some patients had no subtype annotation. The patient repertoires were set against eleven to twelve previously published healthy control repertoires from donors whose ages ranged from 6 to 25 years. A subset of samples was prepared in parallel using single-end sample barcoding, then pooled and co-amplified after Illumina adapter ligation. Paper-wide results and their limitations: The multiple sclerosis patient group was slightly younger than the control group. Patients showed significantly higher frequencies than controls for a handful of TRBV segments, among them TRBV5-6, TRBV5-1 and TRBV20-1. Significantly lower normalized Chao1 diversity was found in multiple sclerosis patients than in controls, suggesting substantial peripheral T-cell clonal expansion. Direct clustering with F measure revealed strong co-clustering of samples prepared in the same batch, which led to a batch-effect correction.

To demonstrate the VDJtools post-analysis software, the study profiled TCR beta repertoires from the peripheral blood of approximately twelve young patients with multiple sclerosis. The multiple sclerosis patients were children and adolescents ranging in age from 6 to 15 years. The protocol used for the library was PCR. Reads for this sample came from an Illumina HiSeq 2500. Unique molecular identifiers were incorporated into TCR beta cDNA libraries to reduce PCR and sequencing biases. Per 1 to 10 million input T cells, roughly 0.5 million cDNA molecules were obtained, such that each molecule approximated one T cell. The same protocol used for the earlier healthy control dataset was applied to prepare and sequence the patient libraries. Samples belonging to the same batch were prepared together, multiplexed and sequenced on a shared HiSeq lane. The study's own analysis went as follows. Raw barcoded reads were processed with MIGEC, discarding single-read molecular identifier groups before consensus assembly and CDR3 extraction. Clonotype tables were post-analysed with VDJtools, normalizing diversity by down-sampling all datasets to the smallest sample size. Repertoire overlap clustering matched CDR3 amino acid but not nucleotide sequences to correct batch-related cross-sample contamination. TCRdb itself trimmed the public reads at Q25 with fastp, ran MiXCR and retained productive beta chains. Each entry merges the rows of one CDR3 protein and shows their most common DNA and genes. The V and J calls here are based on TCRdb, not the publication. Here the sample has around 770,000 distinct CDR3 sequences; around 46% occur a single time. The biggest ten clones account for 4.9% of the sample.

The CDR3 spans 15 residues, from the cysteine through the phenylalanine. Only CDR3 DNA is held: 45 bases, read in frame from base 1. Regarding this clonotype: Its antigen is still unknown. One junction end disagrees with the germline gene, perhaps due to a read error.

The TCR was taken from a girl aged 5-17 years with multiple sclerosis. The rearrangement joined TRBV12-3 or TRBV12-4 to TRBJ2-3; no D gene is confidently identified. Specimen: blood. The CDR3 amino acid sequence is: CASSPGSISADAQYF. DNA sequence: TGTGCCAGCAGTCCTGGTTCCATAAGCGCAGATGCGCAGTATTTT.